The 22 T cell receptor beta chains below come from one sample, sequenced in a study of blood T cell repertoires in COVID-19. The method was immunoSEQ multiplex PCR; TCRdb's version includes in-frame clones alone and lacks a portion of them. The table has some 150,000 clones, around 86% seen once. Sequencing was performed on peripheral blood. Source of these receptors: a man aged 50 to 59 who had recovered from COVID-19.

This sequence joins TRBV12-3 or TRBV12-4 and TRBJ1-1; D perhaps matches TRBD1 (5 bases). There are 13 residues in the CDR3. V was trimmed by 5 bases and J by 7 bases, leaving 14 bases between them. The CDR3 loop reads CASSPFRTFEAFF. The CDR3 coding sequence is TGTGCCAGCAGTCCCTTTCGGACATTTGAAGCTTTCTTT.

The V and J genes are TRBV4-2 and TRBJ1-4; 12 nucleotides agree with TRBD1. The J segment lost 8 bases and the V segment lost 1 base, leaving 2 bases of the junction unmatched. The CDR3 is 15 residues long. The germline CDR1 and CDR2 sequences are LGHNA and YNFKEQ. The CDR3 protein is CASSQVGQGAEKLFF. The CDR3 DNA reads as TGTGCCAGCAGCCAAGTGGGACAGGGGGCGGAAAAACTGTTTTTT.

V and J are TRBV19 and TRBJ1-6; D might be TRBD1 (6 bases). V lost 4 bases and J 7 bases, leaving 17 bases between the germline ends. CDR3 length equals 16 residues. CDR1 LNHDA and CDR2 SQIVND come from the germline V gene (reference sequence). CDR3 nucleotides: TGTGCCAGTAGTACCCCCAGGGGCTTCGGAAATTCACCCCTCCACTTT. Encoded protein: CASSTPRGFGNSPLHF. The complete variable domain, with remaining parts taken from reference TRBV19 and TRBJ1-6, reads DGGITQSPKYLFRKEGQNVTLSCEQNLNHDAMYWYRQDPGQGLRLIYYSQIVNDFQKGDIAEGYSVSREKKESFPLTVTSAQKNPTAFYLCASSTPRGFGNSPLHFGNGTRLTVT.

The DNA for the CDR3 is TGTGCCAGCAGCTTACCTATGACAGGGGCGGTGGAGCAGTACTTC. Its protein product is CASSLPMTGAVEQYF. V gene TRBV7-8 combines with J gene TRBJ2-7; 8 positions agree with TRBD1. V shed 2 bases, J shed 7 bases, and the junction held 10 bases outside the gene matches. The germline V gene has CDR1 SGHVS and CDR2 FQNEAQ. The CDR3 is 15 residues long.

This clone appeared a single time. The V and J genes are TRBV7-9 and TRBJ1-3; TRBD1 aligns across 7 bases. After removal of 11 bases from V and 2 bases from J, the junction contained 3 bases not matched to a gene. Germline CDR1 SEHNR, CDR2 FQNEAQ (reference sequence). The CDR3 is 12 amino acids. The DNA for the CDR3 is TGTGCCTGGGGACAGACTGGAAACACCATATATTTT. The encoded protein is CAWGQTGNTIYF.

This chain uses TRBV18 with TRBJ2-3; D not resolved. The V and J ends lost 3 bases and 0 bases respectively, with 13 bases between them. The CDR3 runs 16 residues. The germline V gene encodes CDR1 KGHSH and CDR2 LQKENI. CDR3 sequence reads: CASSPHAGTSTDTQYF. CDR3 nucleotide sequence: TGTGCCAGCTCACCCCATGCAGGAACTAGCACAGATACGCAGTATTTT.

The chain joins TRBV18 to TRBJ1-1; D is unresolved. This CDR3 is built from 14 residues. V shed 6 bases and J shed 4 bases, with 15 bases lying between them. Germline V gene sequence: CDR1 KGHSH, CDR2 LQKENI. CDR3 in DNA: TGTGCCAGCTCCCAAATCGAGGGTGGCACTGAAGCTTTCTTT. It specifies CASSQIEGGTEAFF. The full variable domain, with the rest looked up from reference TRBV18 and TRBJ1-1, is NAGVMQNPRHLVRRRGQEARLRCSPMKGHSHVYWYRQLPEEGLKFMVYLQKENIIDESGMPKERFSAEFPKEGPSILRIQQVVRGDSAAYFCASSQIEGGTEAFFGQGTRLTVV.

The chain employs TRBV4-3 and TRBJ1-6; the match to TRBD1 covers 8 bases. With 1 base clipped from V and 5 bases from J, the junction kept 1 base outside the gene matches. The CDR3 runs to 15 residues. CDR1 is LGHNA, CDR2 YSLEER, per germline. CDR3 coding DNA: TGCGCCAGCAGCCAAGCGGGACAGGATAATTCACCCCTCCACTTT. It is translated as CASSQAGQDNSPLHF.

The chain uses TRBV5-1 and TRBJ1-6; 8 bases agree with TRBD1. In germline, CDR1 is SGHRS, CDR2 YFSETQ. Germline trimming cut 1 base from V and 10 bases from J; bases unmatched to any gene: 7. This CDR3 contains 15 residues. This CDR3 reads CASSLTGGELSPLHF. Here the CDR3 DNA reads TGCGCCAGCAGCTTGACAGGGGGAGAACTCTCACCCCTCCACTTT.

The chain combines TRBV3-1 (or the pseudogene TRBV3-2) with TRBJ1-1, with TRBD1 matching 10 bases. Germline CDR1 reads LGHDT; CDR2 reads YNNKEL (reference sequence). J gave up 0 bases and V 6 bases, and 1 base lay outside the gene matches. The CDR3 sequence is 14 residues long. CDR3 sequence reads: CASRGQGMNTEAFF. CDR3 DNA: TGTGCCAGCAGGGGACAGGGGATGAACACTGAAGCTTTCTTT.

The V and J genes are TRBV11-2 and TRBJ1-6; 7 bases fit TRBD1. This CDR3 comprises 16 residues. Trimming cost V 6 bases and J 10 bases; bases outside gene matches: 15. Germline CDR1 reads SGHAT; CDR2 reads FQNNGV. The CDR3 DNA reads TGTGCCAGCAGACTTAACCTGGGACAGCTCGGCTCACCCCTCCACTTT. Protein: CASRLNLGQLGSPLHF. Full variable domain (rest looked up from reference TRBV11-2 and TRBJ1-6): EAGVAQSPRYKIIEKRQSVAFWCNPISGHATLYWYQQILGQGPKLLIQFQNNGVVDDSQLPKDRFSAERLKGVDSTLKIQPAKLEDSAVYLCASRLNLGQLGSPLHFGNGTRLTVT.

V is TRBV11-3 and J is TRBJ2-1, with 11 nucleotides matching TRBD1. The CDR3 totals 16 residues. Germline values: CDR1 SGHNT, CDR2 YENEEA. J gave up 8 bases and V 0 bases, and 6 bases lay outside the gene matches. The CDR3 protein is CASSLDGTGGWDEQFF. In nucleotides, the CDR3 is TGTGCCAGCAGCTTAGATGGGACAGGGGGTTGGGATGAGCAGTTCTTC.

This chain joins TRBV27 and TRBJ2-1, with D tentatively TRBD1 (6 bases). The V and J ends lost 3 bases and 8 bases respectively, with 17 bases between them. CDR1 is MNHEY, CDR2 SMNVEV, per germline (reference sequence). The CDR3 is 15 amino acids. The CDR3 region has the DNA TGTGCCAGCAGTTTCCGACGGGGACATTGGGATGAGCAGTTCTTC. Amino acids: CASSFRRGHWDEQFF.

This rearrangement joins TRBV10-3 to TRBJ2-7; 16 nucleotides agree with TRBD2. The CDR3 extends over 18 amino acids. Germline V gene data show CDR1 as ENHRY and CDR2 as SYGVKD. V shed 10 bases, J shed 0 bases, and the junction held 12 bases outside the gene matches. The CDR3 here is CATIPGLAGGRLSYEQYF. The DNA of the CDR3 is TGTGCCACCATTCCGGGACTAGCGGGGGGGCGGCTCTCCTACGAGCAGTACTTC.

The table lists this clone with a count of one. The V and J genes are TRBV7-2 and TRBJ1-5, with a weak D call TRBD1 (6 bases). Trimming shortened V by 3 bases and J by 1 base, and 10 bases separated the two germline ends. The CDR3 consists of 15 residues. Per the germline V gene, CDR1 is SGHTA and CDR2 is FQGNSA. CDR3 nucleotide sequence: TGTGCCAGCAGCTTTGGGGGGGCGAGCAATCAGCCCCAGCATTTT. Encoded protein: CASSFGGASNQPQHF.

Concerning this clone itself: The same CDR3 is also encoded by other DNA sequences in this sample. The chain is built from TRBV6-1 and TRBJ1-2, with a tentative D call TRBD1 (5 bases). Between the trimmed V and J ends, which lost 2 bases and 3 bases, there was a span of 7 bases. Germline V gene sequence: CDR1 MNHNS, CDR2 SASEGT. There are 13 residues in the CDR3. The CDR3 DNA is TGTGCCAGCAGTGAACGGGGGGACTATGGCTACACCTTC. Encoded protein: CASSERGDYGYTF.

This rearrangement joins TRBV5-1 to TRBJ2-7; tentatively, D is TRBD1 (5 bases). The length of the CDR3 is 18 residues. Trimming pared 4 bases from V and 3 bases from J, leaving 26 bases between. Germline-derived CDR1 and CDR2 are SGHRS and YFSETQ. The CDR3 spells CASSPQPGSAIANYEQYF. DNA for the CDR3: TGCGCCAGCAGCCCCCAGCCAGGGTCCGCGATAGCAAACTACGAGCAGTACTTC. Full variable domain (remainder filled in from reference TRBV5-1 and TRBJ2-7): KAGVTQTPRYLIKTRGQQVTLSCSPISGHRSVSWYQQTPGQGLQFLFEYFSETQRNKGNFPGRFSGRQFSNSRSEMNVSTLELGDSALYLCASSPQPGSAIANYEQYFGPGTRLTVT.

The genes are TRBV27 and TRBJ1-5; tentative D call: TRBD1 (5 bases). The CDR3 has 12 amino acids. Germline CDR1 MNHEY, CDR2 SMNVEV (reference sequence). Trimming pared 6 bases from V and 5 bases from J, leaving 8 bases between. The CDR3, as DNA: TGTGCCAGCAGCTCGACAGATCAGCCCCAGCATTTT. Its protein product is CASSSTDQPQHF.

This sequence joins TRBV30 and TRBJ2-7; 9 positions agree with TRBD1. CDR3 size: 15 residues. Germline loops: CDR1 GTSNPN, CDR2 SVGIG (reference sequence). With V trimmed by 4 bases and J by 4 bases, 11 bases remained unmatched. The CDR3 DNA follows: TGTGCCTGGAAAGGGTTTGGGACAGGGAGTTACGAGCAGTACTTC. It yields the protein CAWKGFGTGSYEQYF.

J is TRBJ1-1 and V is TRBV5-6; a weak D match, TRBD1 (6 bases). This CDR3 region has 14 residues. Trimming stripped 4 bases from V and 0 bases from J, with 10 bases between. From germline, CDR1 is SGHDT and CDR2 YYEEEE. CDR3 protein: CASSVGQMNTEAFF. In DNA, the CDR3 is TGTGCCAGCAGCGTGGGACAAATGAACACTGAAGCTTTCTTT.

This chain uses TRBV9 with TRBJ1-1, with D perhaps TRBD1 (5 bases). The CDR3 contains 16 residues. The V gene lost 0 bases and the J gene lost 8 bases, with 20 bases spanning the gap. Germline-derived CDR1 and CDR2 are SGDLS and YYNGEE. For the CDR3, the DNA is TGTGCCAGCAGCGTAGCTTTCCCCGCCGGGGCGGGGGAAGCTTTCTTT. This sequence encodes CASSVAFPAGAGEAFF.

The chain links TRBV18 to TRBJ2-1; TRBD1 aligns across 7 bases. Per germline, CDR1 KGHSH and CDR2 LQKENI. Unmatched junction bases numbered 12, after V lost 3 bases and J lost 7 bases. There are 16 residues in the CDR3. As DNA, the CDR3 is TGTGCCAGCTCACCGTCACAGGGGCAGCGCGGTAATGAGCAGTTCTTC. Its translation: CASSPSQGQRGNEQFF.